This T cell receptor beta chain was sequenced during a study of T cell changes during pregnancy in multiple sclerosis. The CDR3 length is 15 residues. With 3 bases removed from V and 4 bases from J, the gap between germline ends came to 14 bases. Germline CDR1 is SGHTA and CDR2 is FQGTGA. Using immunoSEQ multiplex PCR, the repertoire was profiled, and TCRdb retains in-frame clones only, with some absent. The sample includes around 120,000 clones, about 89% of them seen just once. This material consisted of peripheral blood, taken after pregnancy. The source of this sequence is a female donor with multiple sclerosis, enrolled in a pregnancy study. The chain joins TRBV7-3 to TRBJ2-3; a possible D gene is TRBD2 (5 bases). CDR3 sequence (DNA): TGTGCCAGCAGCTTGGACGGGGTGGAAGCAGATACGCAGTATTTT. The encoded protein is CASSLDGVEADTQYF.